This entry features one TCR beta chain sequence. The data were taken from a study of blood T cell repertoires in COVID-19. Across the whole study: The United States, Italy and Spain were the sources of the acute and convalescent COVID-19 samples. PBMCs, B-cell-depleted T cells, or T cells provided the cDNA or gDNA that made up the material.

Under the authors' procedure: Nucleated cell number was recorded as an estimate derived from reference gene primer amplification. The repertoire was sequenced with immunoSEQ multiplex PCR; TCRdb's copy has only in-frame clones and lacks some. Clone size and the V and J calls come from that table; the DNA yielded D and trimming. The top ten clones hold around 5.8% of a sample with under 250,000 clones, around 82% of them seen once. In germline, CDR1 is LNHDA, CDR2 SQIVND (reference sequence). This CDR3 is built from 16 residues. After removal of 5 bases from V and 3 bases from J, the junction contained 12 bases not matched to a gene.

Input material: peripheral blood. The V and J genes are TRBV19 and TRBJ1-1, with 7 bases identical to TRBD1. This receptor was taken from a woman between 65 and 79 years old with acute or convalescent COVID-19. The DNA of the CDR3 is TGTGCCAGTAGTCCACGCCCAGACAGGGATGACACTGAAGCTTTCTTT. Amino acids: CASSPRPDRDDTEAFF.